Listed below are T cell receptor beta chains from one sample, sequenced in a study of shared clonotypes between healthy human individuals. Libraries were prepared by immunoSEQ multiplex PCR; TCRdb keeps only in-frame clonotypes and omits some of them. The table has 2 million to 2.5 million clones, 90% to 95% seen once. Material for sequencing was naive CD8+ T cells from PBMCs. These receptors came from a man between 18 and 29 years old in good health. Some clones in this sample may be carry-over from other donors' samples. CDR3s include the opening cysteine and the closing phenylalanine or tryptophan. A D gene is named only where the DNA matches it firmly. Clone size is stated in some rows and not others, as once, few, many or a class when expanded.

CDR3 protein: CASSQDAQGYEQYF; CDR3 DNA: TGCGCCAGCAGCCAAGACGCTCAGGGCTACGAGCAGTACTTC; clone size: .; D gene: .; J gene: TRBJ2-7; V gene: TRBV4-1
CDR3 protein: CATSSGDSGSEQYF; CDR3 DNA: TGTGCCACCAGCAGTGGGGACTCGGGGTCCGAGCAGTACTTC; clone size: .; D gene: .; J gene: TRBJ2-7; V gene: TRBV15
CDR3 protein: CASSPRLQGNQPQHF; CDR3 DNA: TGTGCCAGCAGTCCACGACTACAGGGGAATCAGCCCCAGCATTTT; clone size: .; D gene: TRBD1; J gene: TRBJ1-5; V gene: TRBV28
CDR3 protein: CASSLGFLGKSSYEQYF; CDR3 DNA: TGTGCCAGCAGCTTGGGTTTCTTGGGGAAGAGCTCCTACGAGCAGTACTTC; clone size: .; D gene: .; J gene: TRBJ2-7; V gene: TRBV5-5
CDR3 protein: CATDDPSSYNEQFF; CDR3 DNA: TGTGCCACCGACGACCCTTCCTCCTACAATGAGCAGTTCTTC; clone size: .; D gene: .; J gene: TRBJ2-1; V gene: TRBV6-6
CDR3 protein: CASSLVNGPKIEQFF; CDR3 DNA: TGCGCCAGCAGCTTGGTTAACGGACCGAAAATTGAGCAGTTCTTC; clone size: .; D gene: .; J gene: TRBJ2-1; V gene: TRBV5-1
CDR3 protein: CASSVTQNRAFYEQYF; CDR3 DNA: TGTGCCAGCAGCGTCACCCAAAACAGGGCTTTCTACGAGCAGTACTTC; clone size: .; D gene: .; J gene: TRBJ2-7; V gene: TRBV13
CDR3 protein: CASLKFGKNEQFF; CDR3 DNA: TGTGCCAGCCTCAAATTCGGGAAGAATGAGCAGTTCTTC; clone size: .; D gene: .; J gene: TRBJ2-1; V gene: TRBV27
CDR3 protein: CASSSLDWLSYEQYF; CDR3 DNA: TGTGCCAGCAGCTCCCTAGACTGGCTATCCTACGAGCAGTACTTC; clone size: .; D gene: .; J gene: TRBJ2-7; V gene: TRBV11-2
CDR3 protein: CTSSQDRAGLGETQYF; CDR3 DNA: TGCACCAGCAGCCAAGATCGAGCGGGTCTAGGGGAGACCCAGTACTTC; clone size: .; D gene: .; J gene: TRBJ2-5; V gene: TRBV1
CDR3 protein: CASSLLAGVAYEQYF; CDR3 DNA: TGTGCCAGCAGCTTACTAGCGGGAGTGGCCTACGAGCAGTACTTC; clone size: .; D gene: TRBD2; J gene: TRBJ2-7; V gene: TRBV7-8
CDR3 protein: CASTPTSPKETQYF; CDR3 DNA: TGTGCCAGCACCCCGACTAGTCCCAAAGAGACCCAGTACTTC; clone size: .; D gene: .; J gene: TRBJ2-5; V gene: TRBV27
CDR3 protein: CASSVEAAPHIEQFF; CDR3 DNA: TGTGCCAGCAGCGTAGAAGCGGCCCCCCACATTGAGCAGTTCTTC; clone size: .; D gene: .; J gene: TRBJ2-1; V gene: TRBV9
CDR3 protein: CASRPRTGAVEKLFF; CDR3 DNA: TGTGCCAGCAGGCCGAGGACAGGGGCAGTTGAAAAACTGTTTTTT; clone size: .; D gene: TRBD1; J gene: TRBJ1-4; V gene: TRBV7-9
CDR3 protein: CASSYSVSVEQFF; CDR3 DNA: TGTGCCAGCAGTTACTCCGTTTCGGTTGAGCAGTTCTTC; clone size: .; D gene: .; J gene: TRBJ2-1; V gene: TRBV6-5
CDR3 protein: CASSDRGAYSNQPQHF; CDR3 DNA: TGTGCCAGTAGTGACAGGGGCGCCTATAGCAATCAGCCCCAGCATTTT; clone size: .; D gene: TRBD1; J gene: TRBJ1-5; V gene: TRBV19
CDR3 protein: CASSSRRGSTDTQYF; CDR3 DNA: TGTGCCAGCAGCTCCCGGCGCGGTAGCACAGATACGCAGTATTTT; clone size: .; D gene: .; J gene: TRBJ2-3; V gene: TRBV11-1
CDR3 protein: CASSPDVGPQHF; CDR3 DNA: TGTGCCAGCAGCCCCGACGTGGGGCCCCAGCATTTT; clone size: once; D gene: .; J gene: TRBJ1-5; V gene: TRBV13
CDR3 protein: CASSQDRIQGLVKNIQYF; CDR3 DNA: TGCGCCAGCAGCCAAGATAGAATCCAGGGCCTAGTCAAAAACATTCAGTACTTC; clone size: .; D gene: .; J gene: TRBJ2-4; V gene: TRBV4-3
CDR3 protein: CASSPSGGYGYTF; CDR3 DNA: TGTGCCAGCAGCCCGAGCGGAGGCTATGGCTACACCTTC; clone size: .; D gene: .; J gene: TRBJ1-2; V gene: TRBV9
CDR3 protein: CASSPGTSDNEQFF; CDR3 DNA: TGCGCCAGCAGCCCGGGCACGTCAGACAATGAGCAGTTCTTC; clone size: once; D gene: .; J gene: TRBJ2-1; V gene: TRBV4-3
CDR3 protein: CAWSITTEAFF; CDR3 DNA: TGTGCCTGGAGTATTACCACTGAAGCTTTCTTT; clone size: few; D gene: .; J gene: TRBJ1-1; V gene: TRBV30
CDR3 protein: CASSEGLSYEQYF; CDR3 DNA: TGTGCCAGCAGTGAAGGCCTCTCCTACGAGCAGTACTTC; clone size: .; D gene: .; J gene: TRBJ2-7; V gene: TRBV6-1
CDR3 protein: CASSRYVQPGWVNTGELFF; CDR3 DNA: TGTGCCAGCAGCCGATACGTTCAACCCGGTTGGGTGAACACCGGGGAGCTGTTTTTT; clone size: .; D gene: .; J gene: TRBJ2-2; V gene: TRBV14
CDR3 protein: CASSNSAGVGHEQYF; CDR3 DNA: TGTGCCAGTAGCAACTCAGCGGGAGTAGGCCACGAGCAGTACTTC; clone size: .; D gene: TRBD2; J gene: TRBJ2-7; V gene: TRBV19
CDR3 protein: CASSTRQGTGELFF; CDR3 DNA: TGTGCCAGCAGCACACGACAGGGGACCGGGGAGCTGTTTTTT; clone size: .; D gene: TRBD1; J gene: TRBJ2-2; V gene: TRBV11-2
CDR3 protein: CASSLRPAQTPTYEQYF; CDR3 DNA: TGTGCCAGCAGCTTAAGGCCCGCACAAACCCCGACCTACGAGCAGTACTTC; clone size: .; D gene: .; J gene: TRBJ2-7; V gene: TRBV7-9
CDR3 protein: CAISGSYEQYF; CDR3 DNA: TGTGCCATCAGTGGGTCCTACGAGCAGTACTTC; clone size: .; D gene: .; J gene: TRBJ2-7; V gene: TRBV10-3
CDR3 protein: CASSFVASGHEQFF; CDR3 DNA: TGTGCCAGCAGCTTCGTCGCTAGCGGCCATGAGCAGTTCTTC; clone size: .; D gene: TRBD2; J gene: TRBJ2-1; V gene: TRBV11-3
CDR3 protein: CASWDRRGETQYF; CDR3 DNA: TGTGCCAGCTGGGACCGGCGGGGAGAGACCCAGTACTTC; clone size: .; D gene: .; J gene: TRBJ2-5; V gene: TRBV19
CDR3 protein: CSVGDAGYTF; CDR3 DNA: TGCAGCGTGGGGGATGCTGGCTACACCTTC; clone size: once; D gene: .; J gene: TRBJ1-2; V gene: TRBV29-1
CDR3 protein: CASTREAGNTIYF; CDR3 DNA: TGTGCCAGCACGAGGGAAGCTGGAAACACCATATATTTT; clone size: .; D gene: .; J gene: TRBJ1-3; V gene: TRBV7-9
CDR3 protein: CASSLLGRNQPQHF; CDR3 DNA: TGTGCCAGCAGCTTGCTAGGGCGCAATCAGCCCCAGCATTTT; clone size: .; D gene: .; J gene: TRBJ1-5; V gene: TRBV5-6
CDR3 protein: CASSVPPGYGYTF; CDR3 DNA: TGTGCCAGTAGTGTTCCTCCAGGCTATGGCTACACCTTC; clone size: .; D gene: .; J gene: TRBJ1-2; V gene: TRBV19
CDR3 protein: CASSYSRIQPQHF; CDR3 DNA: TGTGCCAGCAGTTACTCAAGAATCCAGCCCCAGCATTTT; clone size: once; D gene: .; J gene: TRBJ1-5; V gene: TRBV6-5
CDR3 protein: CASSFLLAKNIQYF; CDR3 DNA: TGTGCCAGCAGTTTTCTGCTAGCCAAAAACATTCAGTACTTC; clone size: .; D gene: .; J gene: TRBJ2-4; V gene: TRBV28
CDR3 protein: CASSEARTGWYGYTF; CDR3 DNA: TGTGCCAGCAGTGAAGCCCGGACAGGGTGGTATGGCTACACCTTC; clone size: .; D gene: TRBD1; J gene: TRBJ1-2; V gene: TRBV2
CDR3 protein: CASSPQTPLYGHEQYF; CDR3 DNA: TGCGCCAGCAGCCCGCAGACTCCCCTCTATGGCCACGAGCAGTACTTC; clone size: .; D gene: .; J gene: TRBJ2-7; V gene: TRBV4-1
CDR3 protein: CAISGLTENYGYTF; CDR3 DNA: TGTGCCATCAGTGGCCTTACAGAGAACTATGGCTACACCTTC; clone size: .; D gene: .; J gene: TRBJ1-2; V gene: TRBV10-3
CDR3 protein: CAWSVPSSYEQYF; CDR3 DNA: TGTGCCTGGAGTGTACCGAGTTCCTACGAGCAGTACTTC; clone size: .; D gene: .; J gene: TRBJ2-7; V gene: TRBV30
CDR3 protein: CASSLWAGGVYEQYF; CDR3 DNA: TGTGCCAGCAGTTTATGGGCAGGGGGCGTCTACGAGCAGTACTTC; clone size: .; D gene: TRBD1; J gene: TRBJ2-7; V gene: TRBV27
CDR3 protein: CASGLTDRGFEQFF; CDR3 DNA: TGTGCTAGTGGTTTAACGGACAGGGGATTTGAGCAGTTCTTC; clone size: .; D gene: TRBD1; J gene: TRBJ2-1; V gene: TRBV12-5
CDR3 protein: CSVLGTAGDRGRGTEAFF; CDR3 DNA: TGCAGCGTTCTGGGAACGGCCGGGGACAGGGGCCGGGGGACTGAAGCTTTCTTT; clone size: .; D gene: TRBD1; J gene: TRBJ1-1; V gene: TRBV29-1
CDR3 protein: CASILWGGRSQHF; CDR3 DNA: TGTGCCAGCATCCTGTGGGGTGGGAGGTCCCAGCATTTT; clone size: .; D gene: .; J gene: TRBJ1-5; V gene: TRBV7-7
CDR3 protein: CASSSAGGYSNQPQHF; CDR3 DNA: TGTGCCAGCAGCTCCGCGGGTGGTTATAGCAATCAGCCCCAGCATTTT; clone size: .; D gene: .; J gene: TRBJ1-5; V gene: TRBV7-9